This T cell receptor beta chain was profiled in a study of CD8+ T cells in alopecia areata (dated by TCRdb to the late 2010s). Turning to the overall study: To study T cell clonal expansion in alopecia areata, the researchers applied high-throughput TCRbeta sequencing to both the C3H/HeJ mouse model and human patients. RNA was extracted with the PAXgene miRNA kit for fixed scalp, the miRNeasy kit for PBMCs, and the RNeasy kit for mouse skin. Scalp clonality was compared across normal scalp (n=4), patchy alopecia areata scalp (n=8), and alopecia totalis/universalis scalp (n=8). Human TCRbeta sequencing covered scalp tissue and sorted CD4+ and CD8+ peripheral blood T cells from patchy and totalis/universalis alopecia areata patients and healthy controls. Amplification of TCRbeta CDR3 regions was done by immunoSEQ multiplex PCR using 35 Vbeta forward primers and 13 Jbeta reverse primers.

Library method: the immunoSEQ multiplex PCR assay. For TCR sequencing, RNA was extracted from every sample and reverse transcribed into cDNA to serve as template. First-strand cDNA was synthesized with SuperScript III using a 2:1 mix of oligo-dT and random hexamers. A synthetic immune receptor repertoire was used to measure amplification bias, and any remaining bias was corrected computationally. As for the original processing: After raw reads were preprocessed to remove errors, the CDR3 was defined following IMGT conventions as running from the conserved cysteine to phenylalanine. Clonality was calculated as 1 minus Shannon entropy normalized by log2 of the number of productive unique TCRs. CD4 or CD8 identity of scalp clones was inferred by cross-referencing scalp TCRbeta sequences with sorted blood CD4 and CD8 repertoires. TCRdb re-hosts the immuneACCESS table, in-frame sequences only. Its copies lack some clones; in the studies checked, an unresolved V gene accounts for under half of them, and the cause for the rest is not known. V and J calls and clone size are those listed in that table; D and trimming were worked out from the DNA. Within this sample are some 150,000 clones, with approximately 60% of them counted one time only. In total, the top ten clones hold about 40% of the sample.

Details on this clone: The antigen this receptor binds is unknown. Qualities for individual bases were not recorded, and no much larger clone is one base off.

PBMCs were isolated by density centrifugation and stained for CD3, CD4 and CD8, after which CD4+ and CD8+ T cells were sorted on a FACSAria. Scalp biopsies and blood samples were provided by unaffected controls. Broad study findings and their caveats: Scalp TCR repertoire analysis is complicated because resident alphabeta T cells in normal human skin are also sequenced, whereas mouse skin is dominated by gammadelta T cells. Compared with normal scalp, lesional scalp, particularly in alopecia totalis/universalis, had higher clonality and more expanded CD8+ clones, which suggests antigenic drive. Shared TCR sequences between patients were less evident than in mice, which may be partly attributable to HLA diversity in the patient population.

Looking up the germline V gene yields CDR1 SGDLS and CDR2 YYNGEE. Unmatched junction bases come to 4, with V trimmed by 1 base and J by 8 bases. The CDR3 covers 15 residues, taking in both the cysteine and the phenylalanine. Only the CDR3 part of the read is kept: 45 bases, read in frame from the first base. This sequence was found in a human donor in good health. What was sequenced was CD8+ T cells sorted from blood. This chain joins TRBV9 to TRBJ2-1; 12 nucleotides in the junction match TRBD1. CDR3 sequence: CASSVSGDRGHEQFF. The DNA sequence is given as TGTGCCAGCAGCGTATCGGGGGACAGGGGGCATGAGCAGTTCTTC. The full variable domain, with segments outside the CDR3 supplied by the reference TRBV9 and TRBJ2-1 proteins, appears as DSGVTQTPKHLITATGQRVTLRCSPRSGDLSVYWYQQSLDQGLQFLIQYYNGEERAKGNILERFSAQQFPDLHSELNLSSLELGDSALYFCASSVSGDRGHEQFFGPGTRLTVL.